The present T cell receptor (beta chain) was sequenced within a study of T-cell memory formation after mild COVID-19. This clonotype was seen only a few times. The target antigen is unknown. Libraries for TCRalpha and TCRbeta carried sample barcodes and unique molecular identifiers via 5'RACE. TCRdb used MiXCR to reprocess the 5' RACE reads, holding one entry per CDR3 protein. This sample has approximately 350,000 distinct CDR3 sequences, with 25% to 30% found just once. Broader study findings: CD4+ clones that contracted lay mainly in CM and EM; CD8+ ones lay in EMRA.

V was pared by 5 bases and J by 2 bases, with 19 bases between. Germline V lookup: CDR1 SEHNR, CDR2 FQNEAQ (reference sequence). This CDR3 is 18 amino acids long. The sequence came from an adult woman who had mild COVID-19 (a few samples of this study predate the infection). Cell type and time point are not known. V and J are TRBV7-9 and TRBJ2-6, with TRBD1 as a possible D gene (5 bases). Material: PBMCs or a T cell subset sorted from them (not recorded which). CDR3 nucleotide sequence: TGTGCCAGCAGCCCAACCACCAAGGGGAAACCTGGGGCCAACGTCCTGACTTTC. Translated: CASSPTTKGKPGANVLTF.